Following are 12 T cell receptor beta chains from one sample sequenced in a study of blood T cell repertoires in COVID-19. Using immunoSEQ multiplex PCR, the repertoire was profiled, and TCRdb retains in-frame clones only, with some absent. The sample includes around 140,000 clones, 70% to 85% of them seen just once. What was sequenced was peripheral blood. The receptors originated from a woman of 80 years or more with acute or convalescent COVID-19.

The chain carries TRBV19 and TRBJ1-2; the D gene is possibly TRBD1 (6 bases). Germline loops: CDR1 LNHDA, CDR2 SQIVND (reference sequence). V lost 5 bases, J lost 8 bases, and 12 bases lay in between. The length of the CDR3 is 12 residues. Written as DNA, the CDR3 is TGTGCCAGTAGTCAGGGTCAGGGGGGCTACACCTTC. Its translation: CASSQGQGGYTF. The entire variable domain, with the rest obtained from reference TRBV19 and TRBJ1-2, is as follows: DGGITQSPKYLFRKEGQNVTLSCEQNLNHDAMYWYRQDPGQGLRLIYYSQIVNDFQKGDIAEGYSVSREKKESFPLTVTSAQKNPTAFYLCASSQGQGGYTFGSGTRLTVV.

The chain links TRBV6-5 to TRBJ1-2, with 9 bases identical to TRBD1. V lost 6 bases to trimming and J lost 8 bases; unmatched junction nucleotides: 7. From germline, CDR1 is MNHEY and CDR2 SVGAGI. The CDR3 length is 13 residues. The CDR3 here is CASSPQGAGGYTF. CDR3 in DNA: TGTGCCAGCAGCCCACAGGGGGCTGGGGGCTACACCTTC.

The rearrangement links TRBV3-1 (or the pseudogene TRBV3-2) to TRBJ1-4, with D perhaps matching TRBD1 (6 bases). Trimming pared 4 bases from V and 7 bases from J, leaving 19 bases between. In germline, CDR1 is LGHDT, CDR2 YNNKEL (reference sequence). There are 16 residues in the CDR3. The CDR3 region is CASSLKRGGPSEKLFF. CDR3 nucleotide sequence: TGTGCCAGCAGCCTCAAGCGGGGGGGGCCTAGTGAAAAACTGTTTTTT.

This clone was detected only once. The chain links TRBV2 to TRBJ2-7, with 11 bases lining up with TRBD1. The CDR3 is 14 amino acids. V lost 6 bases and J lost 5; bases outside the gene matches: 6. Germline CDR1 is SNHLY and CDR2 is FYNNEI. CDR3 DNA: TGTGCCAGCAGCCGGACAGGGGGCGGCCACGAGCAGTACTTC. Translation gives CASSRTGGGHEQYF.

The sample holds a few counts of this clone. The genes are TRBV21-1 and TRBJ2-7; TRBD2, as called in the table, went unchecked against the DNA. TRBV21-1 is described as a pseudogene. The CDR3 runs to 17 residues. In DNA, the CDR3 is TGTGCCAGCAGCCCCCGGAGGGAGGGGGGGCGTACCTACGAGCAGTACTTC. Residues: CASSPRREGGRTYEQYF.

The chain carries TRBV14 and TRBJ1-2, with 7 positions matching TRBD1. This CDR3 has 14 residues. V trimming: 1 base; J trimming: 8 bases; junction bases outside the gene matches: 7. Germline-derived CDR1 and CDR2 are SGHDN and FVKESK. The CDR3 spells CASSQAPDRRGYTF. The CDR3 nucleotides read TGTGCCAGCAGCCAAGCTCCGGACAGGAGGGGCTACACCTTC.

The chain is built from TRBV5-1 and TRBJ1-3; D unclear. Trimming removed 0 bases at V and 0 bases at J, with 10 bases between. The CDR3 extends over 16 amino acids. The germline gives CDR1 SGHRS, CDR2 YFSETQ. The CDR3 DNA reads TGCGCCAGCAGCTTGGCCTATGGGAGCTCTGGAAACACCATATATTTT. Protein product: CASSLAYGSSGNTIYF. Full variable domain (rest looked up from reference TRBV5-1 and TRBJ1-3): KAGVTQTPRYLIKTRGQQVTLSCSPISGHRSVSWYQQTPGQGLQFLFEYFSETQRNKGNFPGRFSGRQFSNSRSEMNVSTLELGDSALYLCASSLAYGSSGNTIYFGEGSWLTVV.

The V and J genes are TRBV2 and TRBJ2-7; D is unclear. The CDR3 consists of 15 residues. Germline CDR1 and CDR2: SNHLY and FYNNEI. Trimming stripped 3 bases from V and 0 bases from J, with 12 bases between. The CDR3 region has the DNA TGTGCCAGCAGTGATGATAGCAGAAACTCCTACGAGCAGTACTTC. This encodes CASSDDSRNSYEQYF.

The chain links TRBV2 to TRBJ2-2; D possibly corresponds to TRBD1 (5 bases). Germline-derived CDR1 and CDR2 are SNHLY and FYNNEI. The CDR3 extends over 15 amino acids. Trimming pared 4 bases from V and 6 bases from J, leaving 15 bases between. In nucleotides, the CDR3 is TGTGCCAGCAGTGCTAGGGGTGAGATTTCCGGGGAGCTGTTTTTT. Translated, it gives CASSARGEISGELFF.

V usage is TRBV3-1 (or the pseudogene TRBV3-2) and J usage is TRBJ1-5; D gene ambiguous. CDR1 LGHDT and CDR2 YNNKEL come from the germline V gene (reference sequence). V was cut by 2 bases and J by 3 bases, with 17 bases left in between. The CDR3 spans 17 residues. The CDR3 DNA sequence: TGTGCCAGCAGCCAATTCACCCGACTGAGGCCCAATCAGCCCCAGCATTTT. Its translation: CASSQFTRLRPNQPQHF.

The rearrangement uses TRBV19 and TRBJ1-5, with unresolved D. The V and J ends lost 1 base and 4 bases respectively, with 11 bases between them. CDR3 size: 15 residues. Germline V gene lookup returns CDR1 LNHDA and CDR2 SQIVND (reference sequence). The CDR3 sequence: CASSIADTVNQPQHF. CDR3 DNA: TGTGCCAGTAGTATAGCCGACACCGTTAATCAGCCCCAGCATTTT.

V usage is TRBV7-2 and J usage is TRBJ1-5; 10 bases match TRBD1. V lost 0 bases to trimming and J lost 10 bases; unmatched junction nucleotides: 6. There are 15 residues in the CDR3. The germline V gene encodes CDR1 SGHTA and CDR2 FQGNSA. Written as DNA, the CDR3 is TGTGCCAGCAGCTTAGCCCGGGACAGGGGTCACCCCCAGCATTTT. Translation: CASSLARDRGHPQHF.